This T cell receptor beta chain was retrieved from a study of T cells in Graves' hyperthyroidism and ophthalmopathy. This clonotype was observed many times. Its antigen is undetermined. The patients, who ranged from 18 to 65 in age, presented with newly diagnosed hyperthyroidism lasting under 2 months. Uncontrolled infection, other autoimmune disease, pregnancy or lactation barred patients from enrollment. Between the trimmed V and J ends, which lost 2 bases and 0 bases, there was a span of 8 bases. The V gene's germline CDR1 is LGHDT and CDR2 YNNKEL (reference sequence). The CDR3 extends over 15 amino acids. Regarding the study as a whole: Most thyroid-expanded clonotypes above 0.001 were also found in blood. Ophthalmopathy could be told apart from stable hyperthyroidism with a 13 V-J model.

The CDR3 regions of TCR beta were amplified from RNA transcripts. The HTBI set primed first-round TCR CDR3 RT-PCR. MiXCR was run by TCRdb on the multiplex PCR reads, yielding one entry per CDR3 protein. The table lists fewer than 900,000 distinct CDR3 sequences, around 19% of them singletons. The clonotype comes from a woman in her forties or fifties with Graves' hyperthyroidism that later progressed to Graves' ophthalmopathy. V and J are TRBV3-1 and TRBJ1-3; D uncertain. Sequenced material: blood. The CDR3, as DNA: TGTGCCAGCAGCCAACCGACGGTCTCTGGAAACACCATATATTTT. Its protein product is CASSQPTVSGNTIYF.